This TCR beta chain was documented in a study of blood T cell repertoires in COVID-19. Whole-study context: Researchers got acute and convalescent COVID-19 samples from the United States, Italy and Spain.

Per the original methods: Amplification from reference gene primers served as the basis for estimated nucleated cell counts. This table comes from immunoSEQ multiplex PCR, and its TCRdb copy is limited to in-frame clones, with some not included. That table furnishes V, J and clone size, whereas the DNA furnished D and trimming. The sample holds tens of thousands of clones, 72% seen once. This clone was picked up one time. There are 18 residues in the CDR3. Germline lookup yields CDR1 MNHEY and CDR2 SVGEGT. V trimming: 6 bases; J trimming: 8 bases; junction bases outside the gene matches: 22. Patients from Seattle were sampled longitudinally, starting during active infection.

The specimen was peripheral blood. This sequence originates from a woman aged 70-85 years with COVID-19, enrolled during active disease. The chain couples TRBV6-2 or TRBV6-3 to TRBJ1-2; TRBD1 agrees at 9 bases. The CDR3 protein is CASSPNLPGQGDIGGYTF. The CDR3 nucleotides are TGTGCCAGCAGCCCAAACTTGCCGGGACAGGGAGATATTGGAGGCTACACCTTC.